Below, 18 T cell receptor beta chains from the same sample are listed, as sequenced in a study of blood T cell repertoires in COVID-19. The method was immunoSEQ multiplex PCR; TCRdb's version includes in-frame clones alone and lacks a portion of them. The table records roughly 43,000 clones, 69% of them present only once. Specimen: peripheral blood. Receptors originate from a man older than 75 with acute or convalescent COVID-19.

In this sample, this clone turned up a few times. The chain links TRBV19 to TRBJ2-2; D is unresolved. Germline CDR1 LNHDA, CDR2 SQIVND (reference sequence). V lost 4 bases and J 3 bases, leaving 6 bases between the germline ends. The CDR3 consists of 13 residues. CDR3 sequence (DNA): TGTGCCAGTAGTAGGAGCGACACCGGGGAGCTGTTTTTT. The encoded protein is CASSRSDTGELFF.

This clone was found a few times. V usage is TRBV6-5 and J usage is TRBJ1-2; D ambiguous. This CDR3 is built from 13 residues. Trimming left V 8 bases short and J 2 bases short, with 12 bases between. CDR1 and CDR2 (germline): MNHEY, SVGAGI. CDR3 sequence reads: CASREDGNYGYTF. For the CDR3, the DNA is TGTGCCAGCCGGGAGGACGGGAACTATGGCTACACCTTC.

The chain couples TRBV11-3 to TRBJ2-1; TRBD1 matches at 7 bases. The germline V gene has CDR1 SGHNT and CDR2 YENEEA. The CDR3 covers 18 residues. With V trimmed by 0 bases and J by 4 bases, 12 bases remained unmatched. The chain's CDR3 is CASSLEGGGTAVYNEQFF. CDR3 DNA: TGTGCCAGCAGCTTAGAAGGTGGTGGGACAGCAGTTTACAATGAGCAGTTCTTC.

This clone occurred a few times. The chain links TRBV18 to TRBJ2-1; 11 bases fit TRBD2. The germline V gene encodes CDR1 KGHSH and CDR2 LQKENI. The CDR3 has 18 amino acids. J was trimmed by 7 bases and V by 1 base; bases with no gene match: 12. Here the CDR3 DNA reads TGTGCCAGCTCACCACGAGGGGGCACTAGCGGGGGAGGTAATGAGCAGTTCTTC. Protein: CASSPRGGTSGGGNEQFF.

This clone was observed a handful of times. The rearrangement uses TRBV4-1 and TRBJ1-2; 8 nucleotides align to TRBD1. CDR3 length: 15 residues. Losses at the gene ends were 3 bases for V and 2 bases for J; bases not matched to a gene: 5. Germline V gene sequence: CDR1 MGHRA, CDR2 YSYEKL. Written as DNA, the CDR3 is TGCGCCAGCAGCCAGGTGACAGGGGACAACTATGGCTACACCTTC. Residues: CASSQVTGDNYGYTF.

The chain joins TRBV3-1 (or the pseudogene TRBV3-2) to TRBJ2-7; 8 positions agree with TRBD2. Germline V CDR1 and CDR2: LGHDT, YNNKEL (reference sequence). There are 18 residues in the CDR3. J lost 5 bases, V lost 0 bases, and 15 bases had no gene match. The CDR3 nucleotides read TGTGCCAGCAGCCAAGACGGTTTAATCAACGGGAGGGCCGACGAGCAGTACTTC. Its translation: CASSQDGLINGRADEQYF.

The CDR3 sequence is CASSLDGGGGNQPQHF. DNA for the CDR3: TGCGCCAGCAGCTTGGACGGGGGAGGGGGCAATCAGCCCCAGCATTTT. V and J are TRBV5-1 and TRBJ1-5; weak D call: TRBD1 (5 bases). CDR3 length: 16 amino acids. Germline loops: CDR1 SGHRS, CDR2 YFSETQ. Trimming removed 0 bases from V and 2 bases from J, with 12 bases in between.

This clone was seen a few times. The chain combines TRBV5-1 with TRBJ1-3; D remains ambiguous. Germline CDR1 and CDR2: SGHRS and YFSETQ. The CDR3 runs 13 residues. Trimming cost V 5 bases and J 2 bases, with 8 bases left between them. The CDR3 sequence: CASREGAGNTIYF. The DNA of the CDR3 is TGCGCCAGCAGAGAGGGTGCTGGAAACACCATATATTTT.

V and J are TRBV6-4 and TRBJ2-1; possible D gene TRBD2, 6 bases. The CDR3 runs 14 residues. V lost 3 bases and J 8 bases, leaving 14 bases between the germline ends. Germline V gene data show CDR1 as MRHNA and CDR2 as SNTAGT. The CDR3 loop is CASSELVGGDEQFF. The CDR3 bases are TGTGCCAGCAGTGAATTAGTAGGAGGGGATGAGCAGTTCTTC.

The J gene is TRBJ2-3, the V gene TRBV7-2; the D is unclear. Germline V CDR1 and CDR2: SGHTA, FQGNSA. Between the trimmed V and J ends, which lost 1 base and 6 bases, there was a span of 5 bases. This CDR3 contains 12 residues. This CDR3 reads CASSLDGDTQYF. In nucleotides, the CDR3 is TGTGCCAGCAGCTTAGACGGGGATACGCAGTATTTT.

CDR3 coding DNA: TGTGCCAGCAGCTCAAAAACAGGGGATGGAAACACCATATATTTT. Residues: CASSSKTGDGNTIYF. The chain couples TRBV11-3 to TRBJ1-3, with 7 bases aligning to TRBD1. Looked up from germline, CDR1 is SGHNT and CDR2 is YENEEA. The V and J ends lost 4 bases and 3 bases, in that order; junction bases with no gene match: 6. The CDR3 spans 15 residues.

The sample holds one count of this clone. The chain uses TRBV2 and TRBJ2-7, with a weak D call TRBD1 (6 bases). CDR1 is SNHLY and CDR2 is FYNNEI in the germline V gene. V was cut by 1 base and J by 4 bases, with 14 bases left in between. This CDR3 comprises 15 residues. The CDR3 spells CASSEGWGPRYEQYF. The CDR3 bases are TGTGCCAGCAGTGAAGGGTGGGGGCCCCGTTACGAGCAGTACTTC.

The chain couples TRBV5-1 to TRBJ1-6; D remains unclear. The V end was cut by 0 bases, the J end by 3 bases, with 4 bases between. The CDR3 extends over 14 amino acids. Per germline, CDR1 SGHRS and CDR2 YFSETQ. The CDR3: CASSLADYNSPLHF. CDR3 in DNA: TGCGCCAGCAGCTTGGCAGACTATAATTCACCCCTCCACTTT.

The chain uses TRBV5-4 and TRBJ2-5; 8 positions match TRBD2. V lost 0 bases and J lost 1; bases outside the gene matches: 2. Germline CDR1 reads SGHNT; CDR2 reads YYREEE (reference sequence). The CDR3 runs 15 residues. The CDR3 loop is CASSLELAAQETQYF. The CDR3 DNA sequence: TGTGCCAGCAGCTTGGAACTAGCGGCCCAAGAGACCCAGTACTTC.

The V and J genes are TRBV11-2 and TRBJ1-1; maybe TRBD1 (6 bases). This CDR3 is built from 15 residues. V dropped 2 bases and J dropped 4 bases, with 14 bases sitting between them. CDR1 and CDR2 (germline): SGHAT, FQNNGV. The CDR3 bases are TGTGCCAGCAGCTTAACGTACAGGGTGGGCACTGAAGCTTTCTTT. Translated: CASSLTYRVGTEAFF. Complete variable domain (other parts from reference TRBV11-2 and TRBJ1-1): EAGVAQSPRYKIIEKRQSVAFWCNPISGHATLYWYQQILGQGPKLLIQFQNNGVVDDSQLPKDRFSAERLKGVDSTLKIQPAKLEDSAVYLCASSLTYRVGTEAFFGQGTRLTVV.

The J gene is TRBJ1-1, the V gene TRBV4-1; D is unresolved. This CDR3 has 13 residues. CDR1 MGHRA and CDR2 YSYEKL come from the germline V gene. Deletions cut 9 bases from V and 6 bases from J, with 17 bases between. The CDR3 loop reads CASKPPGGSEAFF. DNA for the CDR3: TGCGCCAGTAAACCCCCCGGAGGGTCTGAAGCTTTCTTT.

V usage is TRBV7-2 and J usage is TRBJ2-5; possible D gene TRBD1, 6 bases. Per germline, CDR1 SGHTA and CDR2 FQGNSA. Between the trimmed V and J ends, which lost 2 bases and 3 bases, there was a span of 13 bases. The CDR3 has 15 residues. CDR3 DNA: TGTGCCAGCAGCTTATTTAGGGGACAAGAAGAGACCCAGTACTTC. Its translation is CASSLFRGQEETQYF.

The table lists this clone with a count of one. The chain has TRBV18 and TRBJ2-7; D possibly corresponds to TRBD1 (5 bases). The CDR3 length is 12 residues. The germline V gene has CDR1 KGHSH and CDR2 LQKENI. Trimming took off 2 bases at V and 13 bases at J, with 15 bases between the two ends. For the CDR3, the DNA is TGTGCCAGCTCACCAGATCAGGGCCCCCGATACTTC. Its translation is CASSPDQGPRYF. The whole variable domain, remainder taken from reference TRBV18 and TRBJ2-7, is NAGVMQNPRHLVRRRGQEARLRCSPMKGHSHVYWYRQLPEEGLKFMVYLQKENIIDESGMPKERFSAEFPKEGPSILRIQQVVRGDSAAYFCASSPDQGPRYFGPGTRLTVT.